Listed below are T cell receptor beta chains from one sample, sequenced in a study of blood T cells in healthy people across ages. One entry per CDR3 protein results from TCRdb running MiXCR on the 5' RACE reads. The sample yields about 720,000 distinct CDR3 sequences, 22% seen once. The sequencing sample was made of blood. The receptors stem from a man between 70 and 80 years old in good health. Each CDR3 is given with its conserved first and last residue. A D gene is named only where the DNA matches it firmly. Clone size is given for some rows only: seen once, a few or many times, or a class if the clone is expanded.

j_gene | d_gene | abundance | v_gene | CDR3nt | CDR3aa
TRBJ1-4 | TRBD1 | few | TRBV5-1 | TGCGCCAGCAGCATAGGACAGGGCCAAGAAAAACTGTTTTTT | CASSIGQGQEKLFF
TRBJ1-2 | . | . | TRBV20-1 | TGCAGTGCCAGTGCGGGGAGATTCGACTATGGCTACACCTTC | CSASAGRFDYGYTF
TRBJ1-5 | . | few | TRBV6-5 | TGTGCCAGCAGTTTCCGCCTCGATCAGCCCCAGCATTTT | CASSFRLDQPQHF
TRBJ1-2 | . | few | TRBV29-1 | TGCAGCGTCGACCGCCGGGCGGGATATGGCTACACCTTC | CSVDRRAGYGYTF
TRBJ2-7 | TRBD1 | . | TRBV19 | TGTGCCAGTAGTATTCGGACAGGGTTGACCTACGAGCAGTACTTC | CASSIRTGLTYEQYF
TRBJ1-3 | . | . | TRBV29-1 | TGCAGCGTGGGGCAGGGTACTGGAAACACCATATATTTT | CSVGQGTGNTIYF
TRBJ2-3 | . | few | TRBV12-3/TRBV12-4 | TGTGCCAGCAGTTTAGCTAGGGGGACTAAGGCGCGGACAGATACGCAGTATTTT | CASSLARGTKARTDTQYF
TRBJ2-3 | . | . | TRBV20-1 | TGCAGTGCTAGAGATGAGGTGACTAGACGGCAGTATTTT | CSARDEVTRRQYF
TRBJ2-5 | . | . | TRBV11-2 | TGTGCCAGCAGCTTAAATAGGGTATCGGAGACCCAGTACTTC | CASSLNRVSETQYF
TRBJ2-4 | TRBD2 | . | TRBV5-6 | TGTGCCAGCAGCTTGAGATTAGCGGGAGGGCTAGCCAAAAACATTCAGTACTTC | CASSLRLAGGLAKNIQYF
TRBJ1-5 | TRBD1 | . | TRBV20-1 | TGCAGTGGCGCACAGGGGGCCGCGGGGGGCAATCAGCCCCAGCATTTT | CSGAQGAAGGNQPQHF
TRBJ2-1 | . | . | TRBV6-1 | TGTGCCAGCAGTGAATTTATCGCGAGCTCCTACAATGAGCAGTTCTTC | CASSEFIASSYNEQFF
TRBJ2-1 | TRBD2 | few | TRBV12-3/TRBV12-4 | TGTGCCAGCAGTGCTACTAGCGGGAGTCACAATGAGCAGTTCTTC | CASSATSGSHNEQFF
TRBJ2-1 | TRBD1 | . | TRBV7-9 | TGTGCCAGCAGCTTAGGTAGCGATGACAGGGGCTTC | CASSLGSDDRGF
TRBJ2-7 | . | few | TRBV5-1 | TGCGCCAGCAGCACAGGACAAGTTCCCTACGAGCAGTACTTC | CASSTGQVPYEQYF
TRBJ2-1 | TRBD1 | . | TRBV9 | TGTGCCAGCAGCGCAAACAGGGGGGTAAGAGCCAATGAGCAGTTCTTC | CASSANRGVRANEQFF
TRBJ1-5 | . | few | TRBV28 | TGTGCCAGCAGTTCCCAGATCGGGCCGAGGTATAGCAATCAGCCCCAGCATTTT | CASSSQIGPRYSNQPQHF
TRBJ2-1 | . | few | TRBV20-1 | TGCAGTGCTAGCTCGGGGAGTGAGCAGTTCTTC | CSASSGSEQFF